This T cell receptor beta chain was sequenced during a study of vaccination effects on CD4 cells after COVID-19. Study overall: Participants got two doses of BNT162b2 or mRNA-1273 vaccine.

Between the trimmed V and J ends, which lost 1 base and 2 bases, there was a span of 10 bases. There are 15 residues in the CDR3. Germline loops: CDR1 KGHSH, CDR2 LQKENI. Sequenced by immunoSEQ multiplex PCR; TCRdb stores in-frame clones only, minus some. Of more than 35,000 clones detected, 82% appear once; the ten largest clones hold 2.5% to 3.5%. Concerning this clone: Its target is not known.

Upon completion of around eleven days in culture, CD4+ T cells were isolated. Nucleocapsid antibodies were negative in the vaccine recipients, who had never had SARS-CoV-2 infection. Both day 3 and day 7 saw half the medium replaced with IL-2 medium. The J gene is TRBJ2-3, the V gene TRBV18, with TRBD2 as a possible D gene (6 bases). The sequence derives from a human donor who received a COVID-19 vaccine. Sequenced here: CD4+ T cells from PBMCs cultured without peptide, sampled before COVID-19 vaccination. CDR3 amino acids: CASSPRGDFTDTQYF. CDR3 DNA sequence: TGTGCCAGCTCACCACGGGGGGACTTCACAGATACGCAGTATTTT.